This entry features one T cell receptor (beta chain) sequence. Its antigen is undetermined. The data belong to a study of blood T cells in healthy people across ages. With a J-beta primer mix and a sample-barcoded 5' primer, a second PCR ran about 7 to 12 cycles. Each CDR3 protein is one row after TCRdb ran MiXCR on the 5' RACE reads. The repertoire holds 1.5 million to 2 million distinct CDR3 sequences, with around 48% as singletons. Study outcomes and limitations: Underestimates were what the diversity estimates from one million T cells were considered to be. Because sorting was not performed, PBMCs prevented conclusive naive versus antigen-experienced comparison.

This receptor was taken from a woman in her thirties or forties in good health. The specimen sequenced was blood.

CDR3 in amino acids: CSAHRTGYTF. The CDR3 DNA is TGCAGTGCCCACAGAACCGGCTACACCTTC. This chain uses TRBV20-1 with TRBJ1-2, with D unclear. V lost 6 bases, J lost 8 bases, and 10 bases lay in between. The CDR3 has 10 amino acids. Germline CDR1 and CDR2: DFQATT and SNEGSKA (reference sequence).